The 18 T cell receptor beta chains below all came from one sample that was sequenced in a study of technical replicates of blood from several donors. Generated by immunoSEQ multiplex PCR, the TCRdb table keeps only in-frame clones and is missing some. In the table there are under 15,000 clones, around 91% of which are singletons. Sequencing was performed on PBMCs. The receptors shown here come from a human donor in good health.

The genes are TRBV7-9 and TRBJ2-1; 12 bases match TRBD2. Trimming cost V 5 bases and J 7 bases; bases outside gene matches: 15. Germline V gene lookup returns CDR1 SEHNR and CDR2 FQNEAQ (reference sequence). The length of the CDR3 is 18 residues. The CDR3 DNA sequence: TGTGCCAGCAGCCTGCCGTTTAGGACTAGCGGGAATAGGAATGAGCAGTTCTTC. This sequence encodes CASSLPFRTSGNRNEQFF.

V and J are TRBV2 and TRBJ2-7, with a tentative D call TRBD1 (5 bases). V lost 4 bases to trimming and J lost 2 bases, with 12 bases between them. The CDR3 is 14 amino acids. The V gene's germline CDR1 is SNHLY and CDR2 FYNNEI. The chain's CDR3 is CASSGGQIPYEQYF. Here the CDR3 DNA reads TGTGCCAGCAGTGGGGGCCAGATACCCTACGAGCAGTACTTC.

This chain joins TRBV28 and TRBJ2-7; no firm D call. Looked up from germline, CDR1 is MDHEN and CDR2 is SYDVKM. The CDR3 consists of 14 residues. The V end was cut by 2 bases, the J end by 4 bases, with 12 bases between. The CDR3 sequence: CASSLGQAPYEQYF. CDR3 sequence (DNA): TGTGCCAGCAGTTTAGGGCAGGCTCCTTACGAGCAGTACTTC.

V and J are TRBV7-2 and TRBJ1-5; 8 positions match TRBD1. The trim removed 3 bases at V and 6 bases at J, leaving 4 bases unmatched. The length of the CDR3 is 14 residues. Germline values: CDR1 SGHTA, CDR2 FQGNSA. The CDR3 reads CASSFGTGGQPQHF. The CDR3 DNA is TGTGCCAGCAGCTTCGGGACAGGAGGTCAGCCCCAGCATTTT.

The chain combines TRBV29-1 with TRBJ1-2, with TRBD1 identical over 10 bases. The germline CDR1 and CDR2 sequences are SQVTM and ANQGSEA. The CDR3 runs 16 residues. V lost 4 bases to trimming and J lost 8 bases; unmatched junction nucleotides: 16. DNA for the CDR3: TGCAGCGTTGGAAATCCACCCCGGGACAGGGGATCGGGCTACACCTTC. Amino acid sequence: CSVGNPPRDRGSGYTF.

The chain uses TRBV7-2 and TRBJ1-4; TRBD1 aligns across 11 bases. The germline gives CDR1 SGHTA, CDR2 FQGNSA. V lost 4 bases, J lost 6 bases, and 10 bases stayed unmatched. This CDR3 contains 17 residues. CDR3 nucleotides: TGTGCCAGCAGCTCAGTCGGGACAGGGGGATTGGATGAAAAACTGTTTTTT. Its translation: CASSSVGTGGLDEKLFF.

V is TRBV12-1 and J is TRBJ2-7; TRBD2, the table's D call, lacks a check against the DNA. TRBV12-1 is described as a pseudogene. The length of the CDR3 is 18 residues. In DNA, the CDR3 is TGTGCCAGCAGCTTTGAGAGGGTGGTAGCGGGGAACTCCTACGAGCAGTACTTC. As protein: CASSFERVVAGNSYEQYF.

The CDR3 bases are TGTGCCAGCAGGGGACAGGGGTCGGACGAGCAGTACTTC. Amino acids: CASRGQGSDEQYF. The rearrangement joins TRBV2 to TRBJ2-7; 10 nucleotides line up with TRBD1. V dropped 6 bases and J dropped 5; count of bases not matched to a gene: 4. The CDR3 spans 13 residues. CDR1 and CDR2 from the germline V gene are SNHLY and FYNNEI. The whole variable domain, filled in from reference TRBV2 and TRBJ2-7, reads EPEVTQTPSHQVTQMGQEVILRCVPISNHLYFYWYRQILGQKVEFLVSFYNNEISEKSEIFDDQFSVERPDGSNFTLKIRSTKLEDSAMYFCASRGQGSDEQYFGPGTRLTVT.

CDR3 DNA: TGTGCCAGCAGTGAACAACATGGTGGTCAGCCCCAGCATTTT. Protein: CASSEQHGGQPQHF. The rearrangement uses TRBV2 and TRBJ1-5; no firm D call. V was trimmed by 2 bases and J by 6 bases, leaving 11 bases between them. The CDR3 extends over 14 amino acids. The germline CDR1 and CDR2 sequences are SNHLY and FYNNEI.

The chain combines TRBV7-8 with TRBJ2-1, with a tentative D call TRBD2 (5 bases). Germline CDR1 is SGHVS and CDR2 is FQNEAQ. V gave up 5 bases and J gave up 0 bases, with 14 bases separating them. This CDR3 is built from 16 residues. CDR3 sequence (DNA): TGTGCCAGCAGCATTAGCGAGACGAGCTCCTACAATGAGCAGTTCTTC. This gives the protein CASSISETSSYNEQFF.

CDR3: CASSLVGGPGGEQYF. CDR3 DNA: TGCGCCAGCAGCTTGGTCGGGGGGCCTGGGGGCGAGCAGTACTTC. V gene TRBV5-1 combines with J gene TRBJ2-7; maybe TRBD2 (7 bases). This CDR3 comprises 15 residues. V was cut by 0 bases and J by 6 bases, with 16 bases left in between. CDR1 is SGHRS and CDR2 is YFSETQ in the germline V gene.

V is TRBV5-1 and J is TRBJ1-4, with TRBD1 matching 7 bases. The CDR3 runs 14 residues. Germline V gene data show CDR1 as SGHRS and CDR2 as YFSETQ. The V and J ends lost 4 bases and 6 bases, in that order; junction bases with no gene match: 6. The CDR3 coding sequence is TGCGCCAGCAGCCTGTCAGGGGGGTATGAAAAACTGTTTTTT. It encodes CASSLSGGYEKLFF.

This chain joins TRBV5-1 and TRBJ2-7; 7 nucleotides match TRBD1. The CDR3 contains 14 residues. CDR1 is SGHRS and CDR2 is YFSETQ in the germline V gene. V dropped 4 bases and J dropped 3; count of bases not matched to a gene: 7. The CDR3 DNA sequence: TGCGCCAGCAGCCCCCTTGACAGGGACTACGAGCAGTACTTC. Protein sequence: CASSPLDRDYEQYF. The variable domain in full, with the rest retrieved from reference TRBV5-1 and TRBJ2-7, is KAGVTQTPRYLIKTRGQQVTLSCSPISGHRSVSWYQQTPGQGLQFLFEYFSETQRNKGNFPGRFSGRQFSNSRSEMNVSTLELGDSALYLCASSPLDRDYEQYFGPGTRLTVT.

CDR3 nucleotide sequence: TGCGCCAGCAGCCTGGGACAGGGAGGAGGCTACACCTTC. Its protein product is CASSLGQGGGYTF. V and J are TRBV5-1 and TRBJ1-2; TRBD1 aligns across 9 bases. Germline V gene data show CDR1 as SGHRS and CDR2 as YFSETQ. The CDR3 is 13 amino acids. J was trimmed by 8 bases and V by 4 bases; bases with no gene match: 6.

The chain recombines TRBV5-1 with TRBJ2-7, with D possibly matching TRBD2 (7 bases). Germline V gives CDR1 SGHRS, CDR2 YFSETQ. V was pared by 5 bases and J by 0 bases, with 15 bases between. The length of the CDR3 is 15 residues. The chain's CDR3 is CASSSGGGNSYEQYF. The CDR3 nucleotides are TGCGCCAGCAGTTCGGGGGGCGGGAACTCCTACGAGCAGTACTTC.

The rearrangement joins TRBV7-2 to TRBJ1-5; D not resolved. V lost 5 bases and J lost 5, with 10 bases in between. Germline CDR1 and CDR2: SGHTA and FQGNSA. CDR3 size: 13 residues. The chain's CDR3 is CASSQQGDQPQHF. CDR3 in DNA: TGTGCCAGCAGCCAACAAGGAGATCAGCCCCAGCATTTT.

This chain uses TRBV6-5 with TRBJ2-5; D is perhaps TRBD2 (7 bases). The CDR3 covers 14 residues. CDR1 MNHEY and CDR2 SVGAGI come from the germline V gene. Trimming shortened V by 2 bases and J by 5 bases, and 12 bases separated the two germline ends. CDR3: CASSYTGGPETQYF. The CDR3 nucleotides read TGTGCCAGCAGTTACACGGGGGGCCCGGAGACCCAGTACTTC.

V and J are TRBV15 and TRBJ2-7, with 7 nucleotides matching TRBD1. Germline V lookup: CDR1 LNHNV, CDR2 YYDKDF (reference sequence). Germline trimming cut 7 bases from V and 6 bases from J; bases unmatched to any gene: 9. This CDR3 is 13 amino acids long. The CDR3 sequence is CATTSQGMGEQYF. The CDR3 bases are TGTGCCACCACCTCACAGGGGATGGGCGAGCAGTACTTC. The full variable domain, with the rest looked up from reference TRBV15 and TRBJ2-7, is DAMVIQNPRYQVTQFGKPVTLSCSQTLNHNVMYWYQQKSSQAPKLLFHYYDKDFNNEADTPDNFQSRRPNTSFCFLDIRSPGLGDTAMYLCATTSQGMGEQYFGPGTRLTVT.